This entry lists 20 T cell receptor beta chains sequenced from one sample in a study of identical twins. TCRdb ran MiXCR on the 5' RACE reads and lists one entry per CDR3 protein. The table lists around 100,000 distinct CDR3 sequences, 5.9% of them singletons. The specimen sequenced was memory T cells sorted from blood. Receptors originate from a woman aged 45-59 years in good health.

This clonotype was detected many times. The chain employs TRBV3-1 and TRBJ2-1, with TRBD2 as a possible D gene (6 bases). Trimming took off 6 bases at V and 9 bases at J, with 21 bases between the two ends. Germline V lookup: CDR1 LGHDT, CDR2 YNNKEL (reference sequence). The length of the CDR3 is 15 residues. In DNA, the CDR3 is TGTGCCAGCAGAGGGAGTAGCGGCCCTGGGGGTGAGCAGTTCTTC. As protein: CASRGSSGPGGEQFF.

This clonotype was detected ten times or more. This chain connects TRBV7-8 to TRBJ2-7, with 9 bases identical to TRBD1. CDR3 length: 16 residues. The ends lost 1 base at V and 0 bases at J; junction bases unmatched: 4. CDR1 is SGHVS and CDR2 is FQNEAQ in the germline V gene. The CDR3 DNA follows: TGTGCCAGCAGCTTAGTCGGGACAGGGACCTCCTACGAGCAGTACGTC. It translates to CASSLVGTGTSYEQYV.

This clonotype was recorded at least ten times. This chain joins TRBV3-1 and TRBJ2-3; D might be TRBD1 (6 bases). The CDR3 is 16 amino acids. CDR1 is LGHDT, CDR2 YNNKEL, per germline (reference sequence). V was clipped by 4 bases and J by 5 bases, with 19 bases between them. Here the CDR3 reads CASSLQTDSLGDTQYF. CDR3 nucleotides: TGTGCCAGCAGCCTCCAAACGGACAGCCTCGGAGATACGCAGTATTTT.

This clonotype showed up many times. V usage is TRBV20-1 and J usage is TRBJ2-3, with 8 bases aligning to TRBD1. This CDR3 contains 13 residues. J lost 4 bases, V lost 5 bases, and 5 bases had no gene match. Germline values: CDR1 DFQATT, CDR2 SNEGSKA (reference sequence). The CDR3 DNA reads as TGCAGTGCTCAGGACAGGGCCGCAGATACGCAGTATTTT. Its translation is CSAQDRAADTQYF.

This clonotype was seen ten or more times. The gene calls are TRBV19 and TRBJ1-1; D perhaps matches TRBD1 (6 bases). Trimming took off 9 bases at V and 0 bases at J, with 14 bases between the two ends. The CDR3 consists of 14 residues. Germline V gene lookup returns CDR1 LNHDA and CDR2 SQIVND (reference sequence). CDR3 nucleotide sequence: TGTGCCAGCACCCTCCGGACAGTGAACACTGAAGCTTTCTTT. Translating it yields CASTLRTVNTEAFF.

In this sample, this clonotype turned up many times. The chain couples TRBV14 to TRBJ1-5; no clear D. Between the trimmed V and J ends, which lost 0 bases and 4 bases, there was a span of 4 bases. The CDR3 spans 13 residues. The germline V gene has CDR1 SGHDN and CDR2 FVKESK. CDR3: CASSQDMNQPQHF. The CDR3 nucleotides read TGTGCCAGCAGCCAAGACATGAATCAGCCCCAGCATTTT. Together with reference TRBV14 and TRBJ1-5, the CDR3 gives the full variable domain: EAGVTQFPSHSVIEKGQTVTLRCDPISGHDNLYWYRRVMGKEIKFLLHFVKESKQDESGMPNNRFLAERTGGTYSTLKVQPAELEDSGVYFCASSQDMNQPQHFGDGTRLSIL.

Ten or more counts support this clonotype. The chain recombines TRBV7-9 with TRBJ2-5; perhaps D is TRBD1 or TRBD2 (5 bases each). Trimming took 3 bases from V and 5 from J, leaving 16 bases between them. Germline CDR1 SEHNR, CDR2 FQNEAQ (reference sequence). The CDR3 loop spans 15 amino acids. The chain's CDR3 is CASSFLRDQSETQYF. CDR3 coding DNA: TGTGCCAGCAGCTTCCTCCGGGACCAGAGTGAGACCCAGTACTTC.

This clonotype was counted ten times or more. CDR3 sequence reads: CASSIWGSEQYF. The CDR3 DNA reads as TGTGCCAGTAGTATTTGGGGGAGCGAGCAGTACTTC. This chain uses TRBV19 with TRBJ2-7, with D perhaps matching TRBD1 or TRBD2 (5 bases each). Between the trimmed V and J ends, which lost 3 bases and 6 bases, there was a span of 9 bases. This CDR3 has 12 amino acids. Per the germline V gene, CDR1 is LNHDA and CDR2 is SQIVND (reference sequence).

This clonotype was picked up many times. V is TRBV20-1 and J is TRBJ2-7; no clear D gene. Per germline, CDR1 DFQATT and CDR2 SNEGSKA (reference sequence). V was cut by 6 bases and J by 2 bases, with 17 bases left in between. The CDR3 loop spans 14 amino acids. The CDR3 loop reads CSAKAPREPYEQYF. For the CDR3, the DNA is TGCAGTGCCAAAGCCCCTCGAGAGCCCTACGAGCAGTACTTC.

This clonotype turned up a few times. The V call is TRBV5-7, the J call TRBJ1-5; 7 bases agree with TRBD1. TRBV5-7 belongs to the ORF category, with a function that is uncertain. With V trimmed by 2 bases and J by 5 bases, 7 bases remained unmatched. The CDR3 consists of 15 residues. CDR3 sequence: CASSLKQGRHQPQHF. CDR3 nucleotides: TGTGCCAGCAGCTTAAAACAGGGGAGGCATCAGCCCCAGCATTTT.

Written as DNA, the CDR3 is TGTGCCAGCATGGTCCGTAAGGGTGGCTACACCTTC. It yields the protein CASMVRKGGYTF. The chain links TRBV2 to TRBJ1-2; D remains ambiguous. The V and J ends lost 7 bases and 7 bases respectively, with 13 bases between them. The CDR3 length is 12 residues. Germline CDR1 SNHLY, CDR2 FYNNEI.

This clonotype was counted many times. In DNA, the CDR3 is TGTGCCAGCAGCGCACGGTACCAAGAGACCCAGTACTTC. Protein: CASSARYQETQYF. The chain combines TRBV14 with TRBJ2-5; D remains unclear. V was pared by 5 bases and J by 0 bases, with 7 bases between. The CDR3 is 13 residues long. Germline CDR1 SGHDN, CDR2 FVKESK.

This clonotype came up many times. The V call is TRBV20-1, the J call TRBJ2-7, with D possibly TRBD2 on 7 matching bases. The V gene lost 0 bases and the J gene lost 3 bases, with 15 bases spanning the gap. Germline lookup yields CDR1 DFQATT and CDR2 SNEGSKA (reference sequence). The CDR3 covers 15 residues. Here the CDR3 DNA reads TGCAGTGCTAGAGAGATGGAGGGGGGGTTCTACGAGCAGTACTTC. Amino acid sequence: CSAREMEGGFYEQYF.

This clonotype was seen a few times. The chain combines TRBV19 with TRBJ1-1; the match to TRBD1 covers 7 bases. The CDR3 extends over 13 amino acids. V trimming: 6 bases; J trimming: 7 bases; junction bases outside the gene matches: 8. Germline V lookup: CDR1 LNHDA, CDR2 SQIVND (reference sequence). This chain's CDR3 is CASSEGARSEAFF. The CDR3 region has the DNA TGTGCCAGTAGCGAGGGGGCGCGGAGTGAAGCTTTCTTT.

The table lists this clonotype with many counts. The CDR3 nucleotides are TGTGCCAGCAGCCACAGGGTACATGGCTACACCTTC. Residues: CASSHRVHGYTF. V gene TRBV3-1 combines with J gene TRBJ1-2; the D gene is possibly TRBD1 (5 bases). V lost 3 bases to trimming and J lost 6 bases, with 8 bases between them. This CDR3 comprises 12 residues. Germline values: CDR1 LGHDT, CDR2 YNNKEL (reference sequence).

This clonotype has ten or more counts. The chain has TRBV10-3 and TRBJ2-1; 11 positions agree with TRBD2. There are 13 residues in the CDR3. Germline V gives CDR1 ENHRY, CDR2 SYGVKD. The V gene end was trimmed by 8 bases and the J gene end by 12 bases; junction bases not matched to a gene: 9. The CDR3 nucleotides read TGTGCCATCGGTCTAGCGGGAGGAGGGCCGCAGTTCTTC. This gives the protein CAIGLAGGGPQFF.

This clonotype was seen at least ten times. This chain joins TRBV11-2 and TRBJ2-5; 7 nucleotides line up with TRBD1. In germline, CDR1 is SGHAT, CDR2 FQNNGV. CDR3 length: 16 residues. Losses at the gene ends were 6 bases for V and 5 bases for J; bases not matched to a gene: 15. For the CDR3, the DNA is TGTGCCAGCAGGCATCTCAGGGGGAGAACGACCGAGACCCAGTACTTC. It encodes CASRHLRGRTTETQYF.

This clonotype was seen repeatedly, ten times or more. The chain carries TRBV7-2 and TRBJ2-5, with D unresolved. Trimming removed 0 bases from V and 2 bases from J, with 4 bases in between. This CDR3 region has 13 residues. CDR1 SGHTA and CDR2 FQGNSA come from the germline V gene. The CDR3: CASSLARQETQYF. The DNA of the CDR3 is TGTGCCAGCAGCTTAGCGAGACAAGAGACCCAGTACTTC. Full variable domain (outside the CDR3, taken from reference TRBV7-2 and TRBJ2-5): GAGVSQSPSNKVTEKGKDVELRCDPISGHTALYWYRQSLGQGLEFLIYFQGNSAPDKSGLPSDRFSAERTGGSVSTLTIQRTQQEDSAVYLCASSLARQETQYFGPGTRLLVL.

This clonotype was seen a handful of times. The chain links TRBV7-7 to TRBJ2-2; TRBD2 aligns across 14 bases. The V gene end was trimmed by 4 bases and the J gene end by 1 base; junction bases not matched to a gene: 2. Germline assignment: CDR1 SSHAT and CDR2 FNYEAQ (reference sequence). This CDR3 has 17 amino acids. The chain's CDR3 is CASSYGTSGRNTGELFF. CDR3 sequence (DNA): TGTGCCAGCAGCTACGGGACTAGCGGGAGGAACACCGGGGAGCTGTTTTTT.

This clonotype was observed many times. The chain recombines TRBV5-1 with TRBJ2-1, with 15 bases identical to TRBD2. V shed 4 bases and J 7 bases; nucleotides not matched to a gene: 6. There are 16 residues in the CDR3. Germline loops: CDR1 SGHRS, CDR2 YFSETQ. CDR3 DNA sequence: TGCGCCAGCAGCCTCCCCGGGACTAGCGGGAGGAATGAGCAGTTCTTC. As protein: CASSLPGTSGRNEQFF.